A single count supports the clone carrying this T cell receptor beta chain. Only in-frame clones appear in the TCRdb table, and some are missing; sequencing was by immunoSEQ multiplex PCR. Of around 100,000 clones listed, around 87% are singletons. The data belong to a study of OX40 agonist ivuxolimab in advanced cancers. The CDR3 spans 15 residues. CDR1 is SNHLY and CDR2 is FYNNEI in the germline V gene. V gave up 7 bases and J gave up 8 bases, with 20 bases separating them. The sequenced sample was CD4+ or CD8+ T cells sorted from blood, obtained in a trial of the OX40 agonist ivuxolimab. The clonotype comes from an adult with an advanced solid tumor such as melanoma, head and neck, liver or kidney cancer. The chain joins TRBV2 to TRBJ1-4; D remains ambiguous. The CDR3 bases are TGTGCCAGCACCCTTTGGGAGCAGGAGTGGGAAAAACTGTTTTTT. Translated, it gives CASTLWEQEWEKLFF.